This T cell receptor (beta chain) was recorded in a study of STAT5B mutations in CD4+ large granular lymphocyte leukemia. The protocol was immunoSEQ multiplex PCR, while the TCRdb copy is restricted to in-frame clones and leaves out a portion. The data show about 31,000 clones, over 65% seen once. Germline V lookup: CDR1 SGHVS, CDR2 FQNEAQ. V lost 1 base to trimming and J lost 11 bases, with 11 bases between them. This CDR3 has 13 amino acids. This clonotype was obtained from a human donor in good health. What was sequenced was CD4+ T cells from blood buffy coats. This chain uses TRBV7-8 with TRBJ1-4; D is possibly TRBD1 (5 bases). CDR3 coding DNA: TGTGCCAGCAGCTTAGATAGGGCAGGGAAACTGTTTTTT. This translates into CASSLDRAGKLFF.